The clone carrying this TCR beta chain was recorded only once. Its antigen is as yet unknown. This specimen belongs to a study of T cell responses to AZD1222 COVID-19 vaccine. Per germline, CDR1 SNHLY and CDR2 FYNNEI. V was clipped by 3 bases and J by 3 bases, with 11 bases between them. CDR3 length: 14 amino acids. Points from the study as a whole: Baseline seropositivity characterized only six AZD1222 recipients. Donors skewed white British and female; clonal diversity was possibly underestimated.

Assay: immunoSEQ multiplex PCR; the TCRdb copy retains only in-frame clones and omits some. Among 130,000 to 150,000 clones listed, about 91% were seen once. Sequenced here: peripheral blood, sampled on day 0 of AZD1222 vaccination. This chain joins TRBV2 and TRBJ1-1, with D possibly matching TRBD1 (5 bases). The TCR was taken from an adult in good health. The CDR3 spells CASSDRVEYTEAFF. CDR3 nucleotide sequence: TGTGCCAGCAGTGACAGGGTCGAGTACACTGAAGCTTTCTTT. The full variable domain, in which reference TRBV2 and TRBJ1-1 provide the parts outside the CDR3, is EPEVTQTPSHQVTQMGQEVILRCVPISNHLYFYWYRQILGQKVEFLVSFYNNEISEKSEIFDDQFSVERPDGSNFTLKIRSTKLEDSAMYFCASSDRVEYTEAFFGQGTRLTVV.